Shown below are 17 T cell receptor beta chains from a single sample sequenced in a study of OX40 agonist ivuxolimab in advanced cancers. Produced via immunoSEQ multiplex PCR; TCRdb's table is partial and in-frame only. The sample holds fewer than 60,000 clones, 80% seen once. Sequenced material: CD4+ or CD8+ T cells sorted from blood, taken in a trial of the OX40 agonist ivuxolimab. These receptor sequences come from an adult with an advanced solid tumor such as melanoma, head and neck, liver or kidney cancer.

The chain links TRBV7-2 to TRBJ2-3, with TRBD2 matching 12 bases. The CDR3 extends over 19 amino acids. V shed 4 bases, J shed 6 bases, and the junction held 17 bases outside the gene matches. Germline V CDR1 and CDR2: SGHTA, FQGNSA. CDR3 amino acids: CASSSLAGGDPLGADTQYF. The CDR3 DNA reads TGTGCCAGCAGCTCTCTAGCGGGGGGGGACCCCTTAGGGGCGGATACGCAGTATTTT.

The V call is TRBV2, the J call TRBJ2-2, with unresolved D. Germline CDR1 is SNHLY and CDR2 is FYNNEI. V was pared by 8 bases and J by 4 bases, with 11 bases between. This CDR3 is 13 amino acids long. The CDR3, as DNA: TGTGCCAGCCGCAAAGGGTCCACCGGGGAGCTGTTTTTT. The encoded protein is CASRKGSTGELFF.

This clone came up once. CDR3 DNA sequence: TGTGCCAGCAGCGCCTCCGGACAGTTGGGGACTGAAGCTTTCTTT. Encoded protein: CASSASGQLGTEAFF. The chain employs TRBV9 and TRBJ1-1; a weak D match, TRBD1 (6 bases). This CDR3 is 15 amino acids long. Germline-derived CDR1 and CDR2 are SGDLS and YYNGEE. Trimming removed 3 bases at V and 5 bases at J, with 17 bases between. The full variable domain, its missing parts supplied by reference TRBV9 and TRBJ1-1, is DSGVTQTPKHLITATGQRVTLRCSPRSGDLSVYWYQQSLDQGLQFLIQYYNGEERAKGNILERFSAQQFPDLHSELNLSSLELGDSALYFCASSASGQLGTEAFFGQGTRLTVV.

This clone was observed a single time. The V call is TRBV6-5, the J call TRBJ1-1, with 10 bases identical to TRBD1. Germline V CDR1 and CDR2: MNHEY, SVGAGI. The CDR3 covers 14 residues. V trimming: 4 bases; J trimming: 5 bases; junction bases outside the gene matches: 4. The CDR3 DNA reads TGTGCCAGCAGTTCTAGGACAGGGGGAACTGAAGCTTTCTTT. It encodes CASSSRTGGTEAFF.

The chain is built from TRBV6-6 and TRBJ2-5; 8 positions match TRBD1. This CDR3 has 15 residues. After removal of 2 bases from V and 5 bases from J, the junction contained 7 bases not matched to a gene. Germline values: CDR1 MNHNY, CDR2 SVGAGI (reference sequence). CDR3 DNA sequence: TGTGCCAGCAGTTACGTCAGGGGGCGCGGGGAGACCCAGTACTTC. Translated, it gives CASSYVRGRGETQYF.

The chain carries TRBV7-9 and TRBJ2-7; tentatively, D is TRBD1 (6 bases). The CDR3 is 14 residues long. The germline CDR1 and CDR2 sequences are SEHNR and FQNEAQ (reference sequence). Trimming cost V 2 bases and J 4 bases, with 12 bases left between them. Here the CDR3 reads CASSLMPGEYEQYF. Here the CDR3 DNA reads TGTGCCAGCAGCTTAATGCCAGGGGAATACGAGCAGTACTTC.

The chain combines TRBV5-1 with TRBJ2-3; 9 bases agree with TRBD2. The J segment lost 0 bases and the V segment lost 0 bases, leaving 2 bases of the junction unmatched. From germline, CDR1 is SGHRS and CDR2 YFSETQ. The CDR3 loop spans 16 amino acids. Written as DNA, the CDR3 is TGCGCCAGCAGCTTGGTAGCGGGGGCCAGCACAGATACGCAGTATTTT. Translated: CASSLVAGASTDTQYF.

The rearrangement joins TRBV28 to TRBJ2-7; D not certain. The V gene's germline CDR1 is MDHEN and CDR2 SYDVKM. CDR3 length: 13 residues. V was clipped by 10 bases and J by 2 bases, with 15 bases between them. The CDR3 protein is CATSRYGTYEQYF. In nucleotides, the CDR3 is TGTGCCACTTCAAGGTATGGAACCTACGAGCAGTACTTC.

This clone was observed a single time. The V and J genes are TRBV7-9 and TRBJ2-1; TRBD2 might be the D (5 bases). V lost 6 bases and J 4 bases, leaving 22 bases between the germline ends. The CDR3 loop spans 17 amino acids. The V gene's germline CDR1 is SEHNR and CDR2 FQNEAQ (reference sequence). CDR3: CASSREGKQKIYNEQFF. CDR3 sequence (DNA): TGTGCCAGCAGTAGAGAGGGAAAGCAGAAGATTTACAATGAGCAGTTCTTC.

This chain uses TRBV7-9 with TRBJ1-1; D call uncertain. Trimming took 6 bases from V and 6 from J, leaving 17 bases between them. The CDR3 is made up of 14 amino acids. Germline V lookup: CDR1 SEHNR, CDR2 FQNEAQ (reference sequence). The CDR3 sequence: CASSLGDYLSEAFF. In DNA form, the CDR3 reads TGTGCCAGCAGTTTGGGAGACTATCTATCTGAAGCTTTCTTT.

This chain uses TRBV19 with TRBJ1-5; D gene ambiguous. CDR1 and CDR2 (germline): LNHDA, SQIVND (reference sequence). The CDR3 sequence is 12 residues long. Trimming removed 3 bases at V and 2 bases at J, with 2 bases between. The CDR3, as DNA: TGTGCCAGTAGTATGGGCAATCAGCCCCAGCATTTT. Protein: CASSMGNQPQHF.

The V and J genes are TRBV27 and TRBJ2-5, with TRBD1 matching over 8 bases. The CDR3 spans 14 residues. V lost 6 bases, J lost 4 bases, and 7 bases stayed unmatched. Germline V gives CDR1 MNHEY, CDR2 SMNVEV (reference sequence). The CDR3 nucleotides read TGTGCCAGCAGCCCGACAGGGGCCCTAGAGACCCAGTACTTC. It is translated as CASSPTGALETQYF.

The rearrangement links TRBV20-1 to TRBJ2-5, with 7 bases aligning to TRBD1. J lost 10 bases, V lost 3 bases, and 5 bases had no gene match. Germline V lookup: CDR1 DFQATT, CDR2 SNEGSKA (reference sequence). The CDR3 loop spans 11 amino acids. The chain's CDR3 is CSARVGDSQYF. The CDR3, as DNA: TGCAGTGCTAGGGTGGGGGACAGCCAGTACTTC.

The rearrangement links TRBV6-5 to TRBJ1-2; D not certain. The V gene's germline CDR1 is MNHEY and CDR2 SVGAGI. Between the trimmed V and J ends, which lost 0 bases and 4 bases, there was a span of 6 bases. This CDR3 has 13 amino acids. CDR3 region: CASSYSGVYGYTF. The DNA of the CDR3 is TGTGCCAGCAGTTACTCGGGCGTCTATGGCTACACCTTC.

The J gene is TRBJ2-5, the V gene TRBV9; 7 bases align to TRBD2. The trim removed 0 bases at V and 4 bases at J, leaving 3 bases unmatched. This CDR3 region has 14 residues. The V gene's germline CDR1 is SGDLS and CDR2 YYNGEE. The CDR3 sequence: CASSVDTGGETQYF. The CDR3 nucleotides are TGTGCCAGCAGCGTAGATACGGGGGGAGAGACCCAGTACTTC. Full variable domain (remainder filled in from reference TRBV9 and TRBJ2-5): DSGVTQTPKHLITATGQRVTLRCSPRSGDLSVYWYQQSLDQGLQFLIQYYNGEERAKGNILERFSAQQFPDLHSELNLSSLELGDSALYFCASSVDTGGETQYFGPGTRLLVL.

The V call is TRBV5-4, the J call TRBJ2-1; 8 positions agree with TRBD1. The CDR3 runs to 14 residues. Germline V lookup: CDR1 SGHNT, CDR2 YYREEE (reference sequence). Trimming took 4 bases from V and 7 from J; bases not matched to a gene: 7. The CDR3 sequence is CASSPRTGWNEQFF. In DNA form, the CDR3 reads TGTGCCAGCAGCCCGCGGACAGGGTGGAATGAGCAGTTCTTC. Drawing the rest from reference TRBV5-4 and TRBJ2-1, the complete variable domain is ETGVTQSPTHLIKTRGQQVTLRCSSQSGHNTVSWYQQALGQGPQFIFQYYREEENGRGNFPPRFSGLQFPNYSSELNVNALELDDSALYLCASSPRTGWNEQFFGPGTRLTVL.

The gene calls are TRBV7-2 and TRBJ2-2; D remains unclear. Germline loops: CDR1 SGHTA, CDR2 FQGNSA. V gave up 0 bases and J gave up 9 bases, with 8 bases separating them. The CDR3 runs 13 residues. The CDR3 loop is CASSLATGRELFF. CDR3 DNA sequence: TGTGCCAGCAGCTTAGCCACCGGTCGGGAGCTGTTTTTT.